A single sample is the source of the 22 T cell receptor beta chains below, sequenced in a study of cytomegalovirus exposure and HLA in healthy donors. Primers: 60 Vbeta forward and 13 Jbeta reverse. Sequenced by immunoSEQ multiplex PCR; TCRdb stores in-frame clones only, minus some. The table includes approximately 140,000 clones, 65% to 85% detected once. Sequences were obtained from PBMCs. The receptors stem from a woman between 40 and 50 years old in good health and CMV-seronegative.

This chain links TRBV7-8 with TRBJ2-7; 8 bases are a match to TRBD1. The V gene's germline CDR1 is SGHVS and CDR2 FQNEAQ. V was pared by 1 base and J by 5 bases, with 7 bases of the junction left unmatched. The CDR3 extends over 15 amino acids. The CDR3 loop reads CASSLDVGQGHEQYF. The CDR3 nucleotides are TGTGCCAGCAGCTTAGATGTCGGACAGGGTCACGAGCAGTACTTC.

The rearrangement joins TRBV28 to TRBJ2-1; 8 bases match TRBD2. This CDR3 has 16 residues. J gave up 4 bases and V 6 bases, and 11 bases lay outside the gene matches. Germline CDR1 MDHEN, CDR2 SYDVKM. The CDR3, as DNA: TGTGCCAGCAGGAATCTACTAGCGGCCCCATACAATGAGCAGTTCTTC. This sequence encodes CASRNLLAAPYNEQFF.

On this clone itself: The junction departs from the called germline gene at one end, perhaps through a read error. The genes are TRBV19 and TRBJ2-5, with 8 bases identical to TRBD2. The CDR3 runs 13 residues. The germline CDR1 and CDR2 sequences are LNHDA and SQIVND (reference sequence). CDR3 loop: CTSSTTSGETQYF. The CDR3 DNA reads as TGTACCAGTAGTACCACTAGCGGTGAGACCCAGTACTTC.

The rearrangement links TRBV6-4 to TRBJ2-3; TRBD2 aligns across 7 bases. The CDR3 covers 14 residues. From germline, CDR1 is MRHNA and CDR2 SNTAGT. The ends lost 4 bases at V and 2 bases at J; junction bases unmatched: 3. The CDR3 region is CASSAAGPTDTQYF. In DNA form, the CDR3 reads TGTGCCAGCAGTGCAGCGGGGCCCACAGATACGCAGTATTTT.

V usage is TRBV28 and J usage is TRBJ1-2; weak D call: TRBD1 (5 bases). The CDR3 extends over 14 amino acids. V was shortened by 10 bases and J by 4 bases, with 19 bases between the two germline ends. Germline values: CDR1 MDHEN, CDR2 SYDVKM. The CDR3 loop reads CATRRGNRVYGYTF. In DNA, the CDR3 is TGTGCCACCCGTAGGGGTAATAGGGTCTATGGCTACACCTTC.

The gene calls are TRBV2 and TRBJ2-2; maybe TRBD2 (6 bases). This CDR3 region has 14 residues. Trimming took 10 bases from V and 0 from J, leaving 12 bases between them. The germline CDR1 and CDR2 sequences are SNHLY and FYNNEI. This CDR3 is CAIGGFANTGELFF. In nucleotides, the CDR3 is TGTGCCATTGGGGGGTTCGCGAACACCGGGGAGCTGTTTTTT.

As for this clone: One junction end does not reproduce the germline sequence, and a read error may be involved. This chain links TRBV5-4 with TRBJ2-5, with D maybe TRBD2 (7 bases). The length of the CDR3 is 16 residues. Germline V gene lookup returns CDR1 SGHNT and CDR2 YYREEE (reference sequence). The CDR3 coding sequence is TGTGCCAGCAGCTTGACTGTGAGGGGGGGGCAAGAGGCCCAGTACTTC. Translating it yields CASSLTVRGGQEAQYF. Drawing the rest from reference TRBV5-4 and TRBJ2-5, the complete variable domain is ETGVTQSPTHLIKTRGQQVTLRCSSQSGHNTVSWYQQALGQGPQFIFQYYREEENGRGNFPPRFSGLQFPNYSSELNVNALELDDSALYLCASSLTVRGGQEAQYFGPGTRLLVL.

This rearrangement joins TRBV30 to TRBJ2-7; D unclear. The CDR3 is 13 amino acids. Trimming removed 0 bases at V and 0 bases at J, with 6 bases between. CDR1 is GTSNPN and CDR2 is SVGIG in the germline V gene (reference sequence). The CDR3 is CAWSVSRSYEQYF. The CDR3, as DNA: TGTGCCTGGAGTGTATCCCGCTCCTACGAGCAGTACTTC.

The chain has TRBV5-4 and TRBJ2-7; 8 nucleotides match TRBD2. The CDR3 totals 17 residues. V lost 2 bases and J lost 0; bases outside the gene matches: 10. CDR1 and CDR2 from the germline V gene are SGHNT and YYREEE (reference sequence). The CDR3 sequence is CASSLGPQRGPSYEQYF. Written as DNA, the CDR3 is TGTGCCAGCAGCTTAGGTCCTCAGCGGGGGCCCTCCTACGAGCAGTACTTC.

The chain is built from TRBV2 and TRBJ2-7; D is uncertain. Trimming took off 6 bases at V and 0 bases at J, with 6 bases between the two ends. Germline V gene data show CDR1 as SNHLY and CDR2 as FYNNEI. The CDR3 is 12 amino acids. In nucleotides, the CDR3 is TGTGCCAGCAGGGAGCTCTCCTACGAGCAGTACTTC. Translating it yields CASRELSYEQYF. Full variable domain (outside the CDR3, taken from reference TRBV2 and TRBJ2-7): EPEVTQTPSHQVTQMGQEVILRCVPISNHLYFYWYRQILGQKVEFLVSFYNNEISEKSEIFDDQFSVERPDGSNFTLKIRSTKLEDSAMYFCASRELSYEQYFGPGTRLTVT.

V is TRBV5-1 and J is TRBJ1-4; 9 bases line up with TRBD1. CDR1 is SGHRS and CDR2 is YFSETQ in the germline V gene. The CDR3 has 16 amino acids. Unmatched junction bases numbered 11, after V lost 4 bases and J lost 7 bases. In DNA form, the CDR3 reads TGCGCCAGCAGCGATGGAGATGGGACAGGGACTGAAAAACTGTTTTTT. This translates into CASSDGDGTGTEKLFF.

V is TRBV2 and J is TRBJ1-1; 8 nucleotides agree with TRBD1. The germline V gene encodes CDR1 SNHLY and CDR2 FYNNEI. Trimming at V came to 2 bases and at J to 7 bases, leaving 6 bases not matched to a gene. The CDR3 consists of 14 residues. CDR3 amino acids: CASSEPYGQGEAFF. CDR3 DNA sequence: TGTGCCAGCAGTGAACCATATGGACAGGGTGAAGCTTTCTTT.

The count of this clone is one. V usage is TRBV18 and J usage is TRBJ2-5; 12 bases fit TRBD2. The germline CDR1 and CDR2 sequences are KGHSH and LQKENI. The CDR3 covers 17 residues. J was trimmed by 1 base and V by 0 bases; bases with no gene match: 3. CDR3 DNA sequence: TGTGCCAGCTCACCACCCCGACTAGCGGGGGCCCAAGAGACCCAGTACTTC. Amino acid sequence: CASSPPRLAGAQETQYF.

The count of this clone is one. This chain links TRBV4-1 with TRBJ1-1, with D maybe TRBD1 (5 bases). This CDR3 comprises 14 residues. Trimming took 8 bases from V and 8 from J, leaving 21 bases between them. The germline CDR1 and CDR2 sequences are MGHRA and YSYEKL. CDR3 bases: TGCGCCAGCGGACCCTTACTTAAGACAGCAGAAGCTTTCTTT. This encodes CASGPLLKTAEAFF.

The chain is built from TRBV15 and TRBJ2-1; no clear D. The CDR3 spans 15 residues. The V end was cut by 3 bases, the J end by 3 bases, with 12 bases between. Germline assignment: CDR1 LNHNV and CDR2 YYDKDF (reference sequence). The CDR3 reads CATSRDRGSYNEQFF. CDR3 coding DNA: TGTGCCACCAGCAGGGATCGAGGCAGCTACAATGAGCAGTTCTTC.

The rearrangement links TRBV29-1 to TRBJ1-1, with a possible D match to TRBD1 (6 bases). Trimming cost V 4 bases and J 4 bases, with 10 bases left between them. CDR1 is SQVTM and CDR2 is ANQGSEA in the germline V gene. This CDR3 contains 12 residues. In nucleotides, the CDR3 is TGCAGCGTTGGGGGGCTGGGCACTGAAGCTTTCTTT. Translating gives CSVGGLGTEAFF.

The J gene is TRBJ1-6, the V gene TRBV19; D perhaps matches TRBD1 (6 bases). The CDR3 runs 15 residues. Trimming stripped 5 bases from V and 4 bases from J, with 12 bases between. CDR1 and CDR2 from the germline V gene are LNHDA and SQIVND (reference sequence). The CDR3 bases are TGTGCCAGTAGTGAACTCCAGGGGTATAATTCACCCCTCCACTTT. It codes for CASSELQGYNSPLHF. The variable domain in full, completed from reference TRBV19 and TRBJ1-6, reads DGGITQSPKYLFRKEGQNVTLSCEQNLNHDAMYWYRQDPGQGLRLIYYSQIVNDFQKGDIAEGYSVSREKKESFPLTVTSAQKNPTAFYLCASSELQGYNSPLHFGNGTRLTVT.

The chain combines TRBV11-1 with TRBJ2-1, with a tentative D call TRBD1 (6 bases). V lost 5 bases and J lost 5, with 10 bases in between. CDR3 length equals 13 residues. Germline loops: CDR1 SGHAT, CDR2 FQDESV (reference sequence). The chain's CDR3 is CASSLGTNNEQFF. CDR3 sequence (DNA): TGTGCCAGCAGCCTGGGGACAAACAATGAGCAGTTCTTC.

The gene calls are TRBV6-5 and TRBJ2-7; D is unresolved. CDR1 and CDR2 (germline): MNHEY, SVGAGI. This CDR3 comprises 14 residues. Between the trimmed V and J ends, which lost 0 bases and 6 bases, there was a span of 12 bases. Here the CDR3 reads CASSYSSLSREQYF. CDR3 bases: TGTGCCAGCAGTTACTCATCCCTAAGCCGCGAGCAGTACTTC.

V is TRBV19 and J is TRBJ1-5, with TRBD1 identical over 8 bases. V was clipped by 3 bases and J by 5 bases; unmatched bases: 0. This CDR3 is 13 amino acids long. CDR1 and CDR2 (germline): LNHDA, SQIVND (reference sequence). In DNA form, the CDR3 reads TGTGCCAGTAGTATGGACAGGGATCAGCCCCAGCATTTT. Protein product: CASSMDRDQPQHF.

The J gene is TRBJ2-5, the V gene TRBV5-1; 10 bases are shared with TRBD1. This CDR3 contains 13 residues. Per the germline V gene, CDR1 is SGHRS and CDR2 is YFSETQ. With V trimmed by 3 bases and J by 5 bases, 1 base remained unmatched. The CDR3 protein is CASSSGQGETQYF. The CDR3 DNA reads TGCGCCAGCAGCTCGGGACAGGGGGAGACCCAGTACTTC.

CDR3 region: CASSWTANTGELFF. In nucleotides, the CDR3 is TGTGCCAGCAGTTGGACAGCGAACACCGGGGAGCTGTTTTTT. The rearrangement joins TRBV6-5 to TRBJ2-2, with D tentatively TRBD1 (6 bases). V was clipped by 4 bases and J by 0 bases, with 6 bases between them. The CDR3 has 14 residues. Germline V gene lookup returns CDR1 MNHEY and CDR2 SVGAGI.